What follows are 9 T cell receptor beta chains derived from one specimen sequenced in a study of CD8 T cells in Susac syndrome. An input of about 0.45 to 1 ug of RNA was subjected to reverse transcription using random hexamers. TCRdb re-called the immunoSEQ multiplex PCR reads with MiXCR, one entry per CDR3 protein. The table includes around 130,000 distinct CDR3 sequences, approximately 90% detected once. Material: CD8+ T cells from PBMCs. The receptors here all came from a human donor with multiple sclerosis.

This chain connects TRBV7-9 to TRBJ2-1; TRBD2 agrees at 7 bases. V lost 3 bases and J lost 6; bases outside the gene matches: 11. The CDR3 covers 16 residues. Looked up from germline, CDR1 is SEHNR and CDR2 is FQNEAQ (reference sequence). The CDR3 DNA reads as TGTGCCAGCAGCTTCTCCCCCGGACTAGGTGTCAATGAGCAGTTCTTC. Its translation: CASSFSPGLGVNEQFF.

This chain uses TRBV12-5 with TRBJ2-7; TRBD2 is a possible D gene (6 bases). Germline V CDR1 and CDR2: LGHNT, FRNRAP. The CDR3 length is 14 residues. V was trimmed by 1 base and J by 4 bases, leaving 11 bases between them. In DNA form, the CDR3 reads TGTGCTAGTGGTTTGGAGTACGGGACTTACGAGCAGTACTTC. Translation gives CASGLEYGTYEQYF.

The chain employs TRBV12-3 or TRBV12-4 and TRBJ2-3, with D perhaps matching TRBD1 or TRBD2 (6 bases each). CDR3 length: 14 amino acids. Between the trimmed V and J ends, which lost 3 bases and 5 bases, there was a span of 12 bases. For the CDR3, the DNA is TGTGCCAGCAGTTTTCCGGGGGCCAGAGATACGCAGTATTTT. It codes for CASSFPGARDTQYF.

This chain uses TRBV6-5 with TRBJ2-7; the D gene is possibly TRBD1 (6 bases). CDR1 is MNHEY and CDR2 is SVGAGI in the germline V gene. V lost 4 bases and J 2 bases, leaving 9 bases between the germline ends. This CDR3 is built from 13 residues. This CDR3 is CASSWGTTYEQYF. The CDR3 region has the DNA TGTGCCAGCAGTTGGGGGACAACCTACGAGCAGTACTTC.

V gene TRBV30 combines with J gene TRBJ2-3; D call uncertain. Per germline, CDR1 GTSNPN and CDR2 SVGIG (reference sequence). Trimming removed 4 bases from V and 0 bases from J, with 8 bases in between. The CDR3 is made up of 13 amino acids. This CDR3 is CAWTLISTDTQYF. As DNA, the CDR3 is TGTGCCTGGACATTGATAAGCACAGATACGCAGTATTTT. Looking up the rest from reference TRBV30 and TRBJ2-3 gives the full variable domain: SQTIHQWPATLVQPVGSPLSLECTVEGTSNPNLYWYRQAAGRGLQLLFYSVGIGQISSEVPQNLSASRPQDRQFILSSKKLLLSDSGFYLCAWTLISTDTQYFGPGTRLTVL.

CDR3 DNA: TGTGCCAGCAGTTCGGGACAGGGGGCCGGGGAGCTGTTTTTT. This gives the protein CASSSGQGAGELFF. This chain connects TRBV28 to TRBJ2-2, with 11 bases matching TRBD1. Germline CDR1 is MDHEN and CDR2 is SYDVKM. J gave up 6 bases and V 4 bases, and 1 base lay outside the gene matches. The CDR3 has 14 amino acids.

The rearrangement links TRBV19 to TRBJ1-1; D remains ambiguous. CDR3 length equals 15 residues. V lost 3 bases, J lost 3 bases, and 14 bases lay in between. Looked up from germline, CDR1 is LNHDA and CDR2 is SQIVND (reference sequence). This chain's CDR3 is CASSMGPGWDTEAFF. The CDR3 DNA reads TGTGCCAGTAGTATGGGTCCGGGTTGGGACACTGAAGCTTTCTTT.

This chain uses TRBV30 with TRBJ2-3, with a weak D call TRBD2 (6 bases). Germline CDR1 is GTSNPN and CDR2 is SVGIG (reference sequence). This CDR3 region has 14 residues. Trimming took off 0 bases at V and 2 bases at J, with 9 bases between the two ends. The chain's CDR3 is CAWSVSGFTDTQYF. In DNA form, the CDR3 reads TGTGCCTGGAGTGTTAGCGGATTCACAGATACGCAGTATTTT.

The CDR3 nucleotides are TGTGCCAGCGGGGGGGAGAGTTATACGCAGTATTTT. It encodes CASGGESYTQYF. The chain links TRBV2 to TRBJ2-3; the match to TRBD2 covers 7 bases. In germline, CDR1 is SNHLY, CDR2 FYNNEI. V lost 8 bases and J lost 7; bases outside the gene matches: 6. This CDR3 contains 12 residues.